What follows are 10 T cell receptor beta chains derived from one specimen sequenced in a study of Ad26.COV2.S vaccination and SARS-CoV-2 variants. The repertoire was sequenced with immunoSEQ multiplex PCR; TCRdb's copy has only in-frame clones and lacks some. Seen here are 510,000 or so clones, approximately 90% observed once, and the top ten hold over 10%. The treatment was: over 15 received Ad26.COV2.S at low or high dose, single or two shots; about 5 received placebo; per-sample allocation not given. At day 63 after the first vaccine or placebo injection, samples were drawn. Sequencing was performed on peripheral blood, taken in a trial of Ad26.COV2.S vaccine versus placebo. These receptors all stem from a person between 18 and 60 years old who received the Ad26.COV2.S COVID-19 vaccine or a placebo.

This clone was seen a single time. The rearrangement joins TRBV19 to TRBJ1-2; 8 nucleotides align to TRBD1. The J segment lost 6 bases and the V segment lost 6 bases, leaving 9 bases of the junction unmatched. Germline-derived CDR1 and CDR2 are LNHDA and SQIVND (reference sequence). The CDR3 loop spans 14 amino acids. CDR3 sequence reads: CASRTGALGHGYTF. CDR3 in DNA: TGTGCCAGTAGGACAGGGGCCCTGGGCCATGGCTACACCTTC.

The chain has TRBV5-6 and TRBJ1-1, with D unresolved. V was clipped by 4 bases and J by 0 bases, with 10 bases between them. From germline, CDR1 is SGHDT and CDR2 YYEEEE. CDR3 length: 14 residues. CDR3 in amino acids: CASSPPQVNTEAFF. The CDR3 DNA is TGTGCCAGCAGCCCCCCTCAGGTGAACACTGAAGCTTTCTTT. Full variable domain (missing parts from reference TRBV5-6 and TRBJ1-1): DAGVTQSPTHLIKTRGQQVTLRCSPKSGHDTVSWYQQALGQGPQFIFQYYEEEERQRGNFPDRFSGHQFPNYSSELNVNALLLGDSALYLCASSPPQVNTEAFFGQGTRLTVV.

The chain employs TRBV30 and TRBJ1-1, with D perhaps matching TRBD1 (5 bases). CDR1 is GTSNPN, CDR2 SVGIG, per germline (reference sequence). Deletions cut 0 bases from V and 4 bases from J, with 15 bases between. The CDR3 sequence is 15 residues long. The CDR3 DNA reads TGTGCCTGGAGTGTGTGGGGGGAGATCGGCACTGAAGCTTTCTTT. Its protein product is CAWSVWGEIGTEAFF.

This clone has only one observation. The CDR3 sequence is CATSRGGTTYEQYF. Here the CDR3 DNA reads TGTGCCACCAGCAGAGGTGGGACAACCTACGAGCAGTACTTC. The rearrangement joins TRBV15 to TRBJ2-7, with TRBD1 as a possible D gene (6 bases). The CDR3 has 14 amino acids. From germline, CDR1 is LNHNV and CDR2 YYDKDF (reference sequence). V lost 1 base, J lost 2 bases, and 9 bases lay in between.

The chain carries TRBV15 and TRBJ1-2, with 10 bases identical to TRBD1. Germline CDR1 and CDR2: LNHNV and YYDKDF (reference sequence). J lost 8 bases, V lost 4 bases, and 13 bases had no gene match. The CDR3 runs 16 residues. The CDR3 here is CATSKDRDRGLSGYTF. The CDR3 DNA reads as TGTGCCACCAGCAAAGACCGGGACAGGGGCTTGAGCGGCTACACCTTC.

This clone has only one observation. V usage is TRBV28 and J usage is TRBJ2-5, with 8 bases fitting TRBD1. The CDR3 spans 15 residues. J lost 2 bases, V lost 5 bases, and 7 bases had no gene match. The germline V gene has CDR1 MDHEN and CDR2 SYDVKM. The CDR3 protein is CASSPQGGGQETQYF. DNA for the CDR3: TGTGCCAGCAGTCCACAGGGGGGTGGGCAAGAGACCCAGTACTTC.

The V call is TRBV28, the J call TRBJ1-1; 7 nucleotides line up with TRBD1. Germline assignment: CDR1 MDHEN and CDR2 SYDVKM. This CDR3 comprises 14 residues. The trim removed 5 bases at V and 5 bases at J, leaving 8 bases unmatched. The CDR3 DNA is TGTGCCAGCAGTCACCCCACAGGGGAAACTGAAGCTTTCTTT. The encoded protein is CASSHPTGETEAFF.

V and J are TRBV11-2 and TRBJ2-1; 9 bases agree with TRBD1. V shed 5 bases, J shed 7 bases, and the junction held 15 bases outside the gene matches. The CDR3 has 17 residues. CDR1 and CDR2 from the germline V gene are SGHAT and FQNNGV. The CDR3 nucleotides are TGTGCCAGCAGCAGGGGGTCCGGGACAGGGTTTAGGAATGAGCAGTTCTTC. Its translation is CASSRGSGTGFRNEQFF.

The chain links TRBV7-2 to TRBJ2-7; 13 bases map to TRBD2. Germline CDR1 and CDR2: SGHTA and FQGNSA. This CDR3 is built from 14 residues. The V and J ends lost 6 bases and 5 bases, in that order; junction bases with no gene match: 4. Here the CDR3 DNA reads TGTGCCAGCAGGAGACTAGCGGGAGGCCACGAGCAGTACTTC. This codes for CASRRLAGGHEQYF.

This sequence joins TRBV6-1 and TRBJ2-7; D not certain. CDR1 MNHNS and CDR2 SASEGT come from the germline V gene. Between the trimmed V and J ends, which lost 1 base and 1 base, there was a span of 8 bases. This CDR3 is 14 amino acids long. The CDR3 sequence: CASSEGWGSYEQYF. The DNA of the CDR3 is TGTGCCAGCAGTGAAGGTTGGGGATCCTACGAGCAGTACTTC.